This T cell receptor beta chain was recorded in a study of blood T cells in healthy people across ages. A sample-barcoded 5' primer and a J-beta primer mix were used in a second PCR of about 7 to 12 cycles. TCRdb passed the 5' RACE reads through MiXCR, listing each CDR3 protein once. Of about a million distinct CDR3 sequences in the sample, less than 45% were seen once. Germline loops: CDR1 MNHNS, CDR2 SASEGT. The CDR3 loop spans 14 amino acids. The V and J ends lost 6 bases and 0 bases respectively, with 12 bases between them. This receptor was obtained from a man younger than 35 in good health. The sample taken for sequencing was blood. The chain links TRBV6-1 to TRBJ2-7; the D gene is possibly TRBD2 (6 bases). Here the CDR3 reads CASRDTGSSYEQYF. For the CDR3, the DNA is TGTGCCAGCAGGGACACCGGGAGCTCCTACGAGCAGTACTTC.